The sequence of this T cell receptor (beta chain) was determined in a study of human T cells and chemical hapten exposure. Study-level information: Sensitization applied 2% DPC to roughly 2 cm by roughly 2 cm of upper inner arm skin. General observations from the study: Expanded TCRs formed significantly more large CDR3 similarity clusters than controls. Because they had alopecia, donors may respond immunologically unlike healthy people.

Indicated time point: pre-sensitization, week 0. As to treatment: therapeutic diphenylcyclopropenone sensitization with weekly scalp DPC. Phlebotomy was performed prior to application of every patch test. TCRdb analysed the RACE reads with MiXCR anew, one entry per CDR3 protein. The table has approximately 57,000 distinct CDR3 sequences, more than 7.5% seen once. This clonotype was seen a handful of times. Its antigen is still unknown. This sample comprised whole blood, obtained in connection with sensitization to the hapten diphenylcyclopropenone (DPC). This TCR derives from a middle-aged man with alopecia areata. Some clones in this sample may be carry-over from other donors' samples.

The chain's CDR3 is CASSLAITGELFF. CDR3 DNA sequence: TGTGCCAGCAGCTTGGCAATTACCGGGGAGCTGTTTTTT. The V gene is TRBV7-6, the J gene TRBJ2-2; D not resolved. Trimming took off 3 bases at V and 5 bases at J, with 7 bases between the two ends. Germline CDR1 and CDR2: SGHVS and FNYEAQ. The CDR3 length is 13 residues.